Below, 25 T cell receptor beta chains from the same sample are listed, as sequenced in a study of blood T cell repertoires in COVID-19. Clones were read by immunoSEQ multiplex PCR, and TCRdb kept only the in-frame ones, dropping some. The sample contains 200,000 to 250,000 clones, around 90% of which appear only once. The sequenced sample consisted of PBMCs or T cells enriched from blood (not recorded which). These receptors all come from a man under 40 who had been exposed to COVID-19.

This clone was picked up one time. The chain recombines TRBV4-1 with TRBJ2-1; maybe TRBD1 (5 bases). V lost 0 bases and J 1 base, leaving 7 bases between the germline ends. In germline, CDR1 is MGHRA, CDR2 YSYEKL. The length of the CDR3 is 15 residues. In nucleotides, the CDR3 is TGCGCCAGCAGCCAAGAGCGGACATCCTACAATGAGCAGTTCTTC. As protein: CASSQERTSYNEQFF.

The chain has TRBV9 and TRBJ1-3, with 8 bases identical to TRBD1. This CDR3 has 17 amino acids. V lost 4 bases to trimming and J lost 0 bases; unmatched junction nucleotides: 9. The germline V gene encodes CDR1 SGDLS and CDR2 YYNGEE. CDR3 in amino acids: CASSPSQGAISGNTIYF. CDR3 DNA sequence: TGTGCCAGCAGCCCTAGCCAGGGGGCGATCTCTGGAAACACCATATATTTT.

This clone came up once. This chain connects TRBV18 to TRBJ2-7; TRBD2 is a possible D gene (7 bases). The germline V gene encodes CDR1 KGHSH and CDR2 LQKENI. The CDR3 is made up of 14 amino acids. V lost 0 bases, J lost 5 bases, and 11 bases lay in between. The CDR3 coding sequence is TGTGCCAGCTCACCACCTTCGGGGGGCCACGAGCAGTACTTC. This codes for CASSPPSGGHEQYF.

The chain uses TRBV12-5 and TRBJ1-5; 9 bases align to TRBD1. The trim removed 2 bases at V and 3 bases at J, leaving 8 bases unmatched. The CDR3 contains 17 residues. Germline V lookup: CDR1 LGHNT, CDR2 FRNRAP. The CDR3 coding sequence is TGTGCTAGTGGTTTGAGACTTGGACAGGGGATCAATCAGCCCCAGCATTTT. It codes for CASGLRLGQGINQPQHF.

CDR3 nucleotide sequence: TGTGCCAGCAGCGGGGAGCAGTCTGGGGCCAACGTCCTGACTTTC. Encoded protein: CASSGEQSGANVLTF. The genes are TRBV6-5 and TRBJ2-6; D may be TRBD2 (5 bases). V was pared by 6 bases and J by 1 base, with 10 bases between. The CDR3 covers 15 residues. Germline V lookup: CDR1 MNHEY, CDR2 SVGAGI.

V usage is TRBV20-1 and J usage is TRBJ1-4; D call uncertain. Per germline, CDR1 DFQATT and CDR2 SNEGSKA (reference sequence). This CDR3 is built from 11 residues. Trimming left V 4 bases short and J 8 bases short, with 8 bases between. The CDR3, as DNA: TGCAGTGCTACCCGGGAGGAAAAACTGTTTTTT. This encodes CSATREEKLFF.

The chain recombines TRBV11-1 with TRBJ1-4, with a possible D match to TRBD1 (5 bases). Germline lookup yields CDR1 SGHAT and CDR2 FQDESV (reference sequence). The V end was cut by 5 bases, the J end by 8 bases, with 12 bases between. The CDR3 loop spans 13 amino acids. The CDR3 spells CASSPLGGEKLFF. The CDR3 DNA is TGTGCCAGCAGCCCCCTCGGGGGGGAAAAACTGTTTTTT.

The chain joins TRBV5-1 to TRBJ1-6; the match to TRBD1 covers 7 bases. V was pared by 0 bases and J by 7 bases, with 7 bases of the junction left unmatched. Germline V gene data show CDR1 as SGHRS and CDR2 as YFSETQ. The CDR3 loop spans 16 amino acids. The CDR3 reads CASSLEQGGANSPLHF. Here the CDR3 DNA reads TGCGCCAGCAGCTTGGAGCAGGGGGGTGCCAATTCACCCCTCCACTTT.

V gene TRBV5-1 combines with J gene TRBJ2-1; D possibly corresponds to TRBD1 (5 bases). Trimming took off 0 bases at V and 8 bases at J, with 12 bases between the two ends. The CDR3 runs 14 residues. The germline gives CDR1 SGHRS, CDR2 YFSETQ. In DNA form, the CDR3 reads TGCGCCAGCAGCTTGGTCAGGGTAAACGATGAGCAGTTCTTC. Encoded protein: CASSLVRVNDEQFF.

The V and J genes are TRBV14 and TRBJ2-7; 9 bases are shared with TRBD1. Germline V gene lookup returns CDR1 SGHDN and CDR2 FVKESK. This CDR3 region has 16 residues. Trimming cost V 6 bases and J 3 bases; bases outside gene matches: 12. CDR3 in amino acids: CASSERSGTGFYEQYF. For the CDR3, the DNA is TGTGCCAGCAGTGAGAGGAGCGGGACAGGGTTCTACGAGCAGTACTTC.

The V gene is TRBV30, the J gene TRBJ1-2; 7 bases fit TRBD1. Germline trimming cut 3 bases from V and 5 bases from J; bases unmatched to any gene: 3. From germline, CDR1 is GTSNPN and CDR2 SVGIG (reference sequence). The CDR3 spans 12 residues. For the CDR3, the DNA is TGTGCCTGGAGCAGGGGGATTTATGGCTACACCTTC. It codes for CAWSRGIYGYTF.

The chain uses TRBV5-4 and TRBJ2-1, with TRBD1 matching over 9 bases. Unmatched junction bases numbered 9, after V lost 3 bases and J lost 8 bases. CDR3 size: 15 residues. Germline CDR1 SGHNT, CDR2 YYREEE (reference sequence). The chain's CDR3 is CASSSGQGHGDEQFF. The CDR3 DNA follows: TGTGCCAGCAGCTCCGGACAGGGGCATGGCGATGAGCAGTTCTTC.

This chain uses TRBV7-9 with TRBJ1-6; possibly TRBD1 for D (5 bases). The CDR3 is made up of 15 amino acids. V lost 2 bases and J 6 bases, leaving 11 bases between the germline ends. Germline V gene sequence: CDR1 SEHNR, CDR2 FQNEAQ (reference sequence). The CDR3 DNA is TGTGCCAGCAGCTTACTCGGCAGGGCTAATTCACCCCTCCACTTT. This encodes CASSLLGRANSPLHF.

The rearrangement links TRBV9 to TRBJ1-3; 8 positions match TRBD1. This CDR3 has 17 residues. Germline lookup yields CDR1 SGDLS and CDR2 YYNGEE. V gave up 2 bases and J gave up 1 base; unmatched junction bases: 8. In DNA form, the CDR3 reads TGTGCCAGCAGCGTGAGGCCAGGGGGCCATTCTGGAAACACCATATATTTT. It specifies CASSVRPGGHSGNTIYF.

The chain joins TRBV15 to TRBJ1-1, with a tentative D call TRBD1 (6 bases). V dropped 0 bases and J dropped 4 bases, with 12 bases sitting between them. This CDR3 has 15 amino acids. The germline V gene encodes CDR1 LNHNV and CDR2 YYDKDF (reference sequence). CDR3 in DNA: TGTGCCACCAGCAGAGAACAGGGTAGGAGCACTGAAGCTTTCTTT. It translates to CATSREQGRSTEAFF.

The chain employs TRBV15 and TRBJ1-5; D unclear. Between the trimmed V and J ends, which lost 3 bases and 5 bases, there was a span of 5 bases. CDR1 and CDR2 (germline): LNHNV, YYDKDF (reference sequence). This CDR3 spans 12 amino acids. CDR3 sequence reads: CATSSPDQPQHF. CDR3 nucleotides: TGTGCCACCAGCAGCCCCGATCAGCCCCAGCATTTT.

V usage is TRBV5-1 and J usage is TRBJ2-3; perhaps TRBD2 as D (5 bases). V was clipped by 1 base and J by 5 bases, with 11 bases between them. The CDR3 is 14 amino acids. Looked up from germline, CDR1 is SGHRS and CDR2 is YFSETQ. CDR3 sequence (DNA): TGCGCCAGCAGCTTGATGGGAGCAGGAGATACGCAGTATTTT. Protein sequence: CASSLMGAGDTQYF. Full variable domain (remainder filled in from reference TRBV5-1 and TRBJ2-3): KAGVTQTPRYLIKTRGQQVTLSCSPISGHRSVSWYQQTPGQGLQFLFEYFSETQRNKGNFPGRFSGRQFSNSRSEMNVSTLELGDSALYLCASSLMGAGDTQYFGPGTRLTVL.

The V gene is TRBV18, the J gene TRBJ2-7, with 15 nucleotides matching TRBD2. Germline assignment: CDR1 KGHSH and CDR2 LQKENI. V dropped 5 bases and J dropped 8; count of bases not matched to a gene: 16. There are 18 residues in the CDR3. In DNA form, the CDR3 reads TGTGCCAGCTCAGAACAAGGTCGGACTAGCGGGGGGGCGGCGAAGCAGTACTTC. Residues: CASSEQGRTSGGAAKQYF.

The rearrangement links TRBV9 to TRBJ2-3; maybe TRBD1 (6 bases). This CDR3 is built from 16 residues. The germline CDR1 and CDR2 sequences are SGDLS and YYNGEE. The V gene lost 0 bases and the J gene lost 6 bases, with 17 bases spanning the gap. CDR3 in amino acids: CASSVELQGPRDTQYF. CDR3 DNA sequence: TGTGCCAGCAGCGTAGAGCTACAGGGTCCTCGGGATACGCAGTATTTT.

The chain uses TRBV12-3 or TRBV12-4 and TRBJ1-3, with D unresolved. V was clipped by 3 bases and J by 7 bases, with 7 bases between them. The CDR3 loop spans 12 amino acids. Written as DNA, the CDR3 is TGTGCCAGCAGTTTGCGGCGGAACACCATATATTTT. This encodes CASSLRRNTIYF.

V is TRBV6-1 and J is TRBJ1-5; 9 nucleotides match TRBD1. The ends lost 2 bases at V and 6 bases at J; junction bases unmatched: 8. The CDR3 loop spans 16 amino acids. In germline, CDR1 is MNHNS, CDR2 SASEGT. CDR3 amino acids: CASSEQQGARSQPQHF. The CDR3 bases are TGTGCCAGCAGTGAACAACAGGGGGCGAGAAGTCAGCCCCAGCATTTT.

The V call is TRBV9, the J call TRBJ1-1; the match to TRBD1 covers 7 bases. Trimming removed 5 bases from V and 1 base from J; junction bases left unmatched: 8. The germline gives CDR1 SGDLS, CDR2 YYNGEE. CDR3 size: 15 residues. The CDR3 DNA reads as TGTGCCAGCAGTGCGAGGCAGGGGGAGAACACTGAAGCTTTCTTT. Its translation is CASSARQGENTEAFF.

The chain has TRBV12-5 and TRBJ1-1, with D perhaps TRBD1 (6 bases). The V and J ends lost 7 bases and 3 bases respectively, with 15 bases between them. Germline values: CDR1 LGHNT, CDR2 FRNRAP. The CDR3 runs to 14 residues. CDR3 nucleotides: TGTGCTAGTGCTCCGGACAGTCCCTACACTGAAGCTTTCTTT. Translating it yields CASAPDSPYTEAFF.

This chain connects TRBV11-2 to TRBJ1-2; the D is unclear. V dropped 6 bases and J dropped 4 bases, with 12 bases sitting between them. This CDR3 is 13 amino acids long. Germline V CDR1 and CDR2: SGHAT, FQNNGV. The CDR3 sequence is CASRGNSFYGYTF. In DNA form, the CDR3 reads TGTGCCAGCAGAGGAAACAGTTTCTATGGCTACACCTTC.

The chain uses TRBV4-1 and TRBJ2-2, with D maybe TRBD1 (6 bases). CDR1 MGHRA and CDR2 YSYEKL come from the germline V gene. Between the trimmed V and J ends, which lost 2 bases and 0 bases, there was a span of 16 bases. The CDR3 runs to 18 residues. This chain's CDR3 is CASSQILTGRSNTGELFF. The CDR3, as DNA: TGCGCCAGCAGCCAAATCCTGACAGGTCGATCGAACACCGGGGAGCTGTTTTTT.